One sample yielded the 17 T cell receptor beta chains listed below, sequenced in a study of shared clonotypes between healthy human individuals (TCRdb year 2020). Libraries were prepared through the immunoSEQ multiplex PCR assay. Held by TCRdb, this immuneACCESS table contains in-frame sequences only and omits some clones. Under half of the omission traces to an unresolved V gene where checked; the cause of the rest is unknown. The sample table contains some 1.4 million clones; only one count was recorded for around 97% of them. The biggest ten clones account for 1.2% of the sample. Sequenced material: naive CD4+ T cells sorted from blood. This sample's cell subset or site label indicates: CD45RA+ positively selected. These receptor sequences come from a man aged 25-45 years in good health.

V usage is TRBV9 and J usage is TRBJ2-7; D may match TRBD1 or TRBD2 (5 bases each). V lost 0 bases to trimming and J lost 3 bases, with 16 bases between them. Germline V lookup: CDR1 SGDLS, CDR2 YYNGEE. CDR3 length equals 16 residues. CDR3 sequence: CASSVEPLWGIYEQYF. Written as DNA, the CDR3 is TGTGCCAGCAGCGTAGAGCCTTTATGGGGGATCTACGAGCAGTACTTC.

The gene calls are TRBV29-1 and TRBJ2-5, with TRBD2 as a possible D gene (5 bases). The CDR3 runs to 13 residues. The V and J ends lost 5 bases and 1 base respectively, with 11 bases between them. From germline, CDR1 is SQVTM and CDR2 ANQGSEA. Here the CDR3 reads CSVSSGVQETQYF. The CDR3 nucleotides read TGCAGCGTTTCGAGCGGAGTCCAAGAGACCCAGTACTTC.

The V and J genes are TRBV18 and TRBJ2-5, with 8 nucleotides matching TRBD2. The germline V gene has CDR1 KGHSH and CDR2 LQKENI. Trimming removed 4 bases from V and 2 bases from J; junction bases left unmatched: 3. The CDR3 loop spans 14 amino acids. Here the CDR3 reads CASSRSGGQETQYF. The CDR3 DNA is TGTGCCAGCTCACGGTCGGGAGGGCAAGAGACCCAGTACTTC.

The chain carries TRBV5-4 and TRBJ2-2; 10 nucleotides line up with TRBD2. Germline V gives CDR1 SGHNT, CDR2 YYREEE (reference sequence). The CDR3 spans 18 residues. With 2 bases clipped from V and 4 bases from J, the junction kept 11 bases outside the gene matches. CDR3 sequence (DNA): TGTGCCAGCAGCTTAAGGGCTAGCGGGAGCCGGGGCACCGGGGAGCTGTTTTTT. Protein sequence: CASSLRASGSRGTGELFF.

The gene calls are TRBV4-3 and TRBJ2-4, with 7 bases matching TRBD2. V gave up 0 bases and J gave up 2 bases; unmatched junction bases: 10. Germline V gene lookup returns CDR1 LGHNA and CDR2 YSLEER. This CDR3 contains 18 residues. DNA for the CDR3: TGCGCCAGCAGCCAAGATCTGATAGTGGGAGGGCCCAAAAACATTCAGTACTTC. This codes for CASSQDLIVGGPKNIQYF.

This clone was found once. One junction end does not reproduce the germline sequence, and a read error may be involved. V and J are TRBV5-4 and TRBJ2-5, with TRBD2 identical over 9 bases. Germline assignment: CDR1 SGHNT and CDR2 YYREEE (reference sequence). The CDR3 extends over 17 amino acids. CDR3 sequence (DNA): TGTGTCAGCAGCTTGGGCGCTCGGCTAGCGGGACAAGAGACCCAGTACTTC. Translation: CVSSLGARLAGQETQYF.

In regard to this clone: Its ends do not fully match the called genes, so a read error is possible. The genes are TRBV28 and TRBJ2-7; no definite D call. CDR1 MDHEN and CDR2 SYDVKM come from the germline V gene. This CDR3 comprises 12 residues. This CDR3 is CASRLSLAEQYF. CDR3 nucleotides: TGTGCCAGCAGGTTATCTTTGGCAGAGCAGTACTTC.

This chain connects TRBV4-3 to TRBJ2-2, with TRBD1 as a possible D gene (5 bases). Trimming stripped 0 bases from V and 4 bases from J, with 9 bases between. The CDR3 spans 15 residues. Germline V gene lookup returns CDR1 LGHNA and CDR2 YSLEER. DNA of the CDR3: TGCGCCAGCAGCCAAGACAGGGCGGTCACCGGGGAGCTGTTTTTT. It translates to CASSQDRAVTGELFF.

The chain employs TRBV5-4 and TRBJ2-6, with 9 bases lining up with TRBD1. The CDR3 sequence is 17 residues long. V was pared by 4 bases and J by 4 bases, with 9 bases of the junction left unmatched. The germline V gene encodes CDR1 SGHNT and CDR2 YYREEE (reference sequence). The CDR3 protein is CASSHGTGFPGANVLTF. The CDR3 nucleotides read TGTGCCAGCAGCCACGGGACAGGGTTCCCCGGGGCCAACGTCCTGACTTTC.

CDR3 residues: CASSEDGSYEQYF. The DNA of the CDR3 is TGTGCCAGCAGTGAGGACGGTTCCTACGAGCAGTACTTC. The chain links TRBV27 to TRBJ2-7; D is ambiguous. Germline assignment: CDR1 MNHEY and CDR2 SMNVEV (reference sequence). CDR3 length: 13 amino acids. V was shortened by 5 bases and J by 1 base, with 9 bases between the two germline ends.

The J gene is TRBJ1-2, the V gene TRBV28; D may be TRBD1 (5 bases). V lost 7 bases and J lost 4, with 13 bases in between. The CDR3 is made up of 13 amino acids. CDR1 and CDR2 (germline): MDHEN, SYDVKM. The chain's CDR3 is CASTPPGAYGYTF. The CDR3 DNA reads as TGTGCCAGCACCCCTCCTGGGGCCTATGGCTACACCTTC.

V is TRBV10-3 and J is TRBJ2-7; no reliable D call. Germline lookup yields CDR1 ENHRY and CDR2 SYGVKD. Trimming pared 4 bases from V and 4 bases from J, leaving 11 bases between. CDR3 length: 13 residues. The CDR3 coding sequence is TGTGCCATCAGTGGGACGGAACAGTACGAGCAGTACTTC. This translates into CAISGTEQYEQYF.

This rearrangement joins TRBV18 to TRBJ2-2; tentative D call: TRBD1 (6 bases). Germline V gives CDR1 KGHSH, CDR2 LQKENI. The CDR3 length is 14 residues. V gave up 3 bases and J gave up 6 bases, with 11 bases separating them. The CDR3 DNA sequence: TGTGCCAGCTCACCCCAGGGGAGCGCCGGGGAGCTGTTTTTT. It translates to CASSPQGSAGELFF.

With respect to this clone: Other nucleotide sequences from this sample produce the same CDR3. The gene calls are TRBV7-8 and TRBJ1-1; a possible D gene is TRBD1 (6 bases). Germline lookup yields CDR1 SGHVS and CDR2 FQNEAQ. The germline V and J ends were trimmed by 3 bases and 4 bases, with 6 bases remaining between them. The CDR3 is 12 amino acids. CDR3 nucleotides: TGTGCCAGCAGCTTGGACAGCACTGAAGCTTTCTTT. Translating gives CASSLDSTEAFF.

This clone appeared once. J is TRBJ1-5 and V is TRBV12-5; D remains unclear. Germline loops: CDR1 LGHNT, CDR2 FRNRAP. The CDR3 contains 20 residues. Trimming pared 0 bases from V and 9 bases from J, leaving 30 bases between. CDR3 coding DNA: TGTGCTAGTGGTTTGGTAAAGGGTACCCTGATCGCGAGACGGGGTTGGCCCCAGCATTTT. Protein product: CASGLVKGTLIARRGWPQHF.

The chain has TRBV6-1 and TRBJ2-1, with D tentatively TRBD1 (6 bases). The CDR3 has 14 amino acids. V was shortened by 5 bases and J by 8 bases, with 16 bases between the two germline ends. Germline V gene lookup returns CDR1 MNHNS and CDR2 SASEGT. The CDR3 DNA is TGTGCCAGCAGTACCTCCGGGACATACTATGAGCAGTTCTTC. Amino acid sequence: CASSTSGTYYEQFF.

The chain links TRBV5-5 to TRBJ2-5; 11 positions agree with TRBD2. The CDR3 loop spans 17 amino acids. Germline-derived CDR1 and CDR2 are SGHKS and YYEKEE (reference sequence). Trimming at V came to 4 bases and at J to 7 bases, leaving 15 bases not matched to a gene. CDR3 in DNA: TGTGCCAGCAGCCTGGGGGGGTTAGCGGGAGGGCCAGGGACCCAGTACTTC. As protein: CASSLGGLAGGPGTQYF.